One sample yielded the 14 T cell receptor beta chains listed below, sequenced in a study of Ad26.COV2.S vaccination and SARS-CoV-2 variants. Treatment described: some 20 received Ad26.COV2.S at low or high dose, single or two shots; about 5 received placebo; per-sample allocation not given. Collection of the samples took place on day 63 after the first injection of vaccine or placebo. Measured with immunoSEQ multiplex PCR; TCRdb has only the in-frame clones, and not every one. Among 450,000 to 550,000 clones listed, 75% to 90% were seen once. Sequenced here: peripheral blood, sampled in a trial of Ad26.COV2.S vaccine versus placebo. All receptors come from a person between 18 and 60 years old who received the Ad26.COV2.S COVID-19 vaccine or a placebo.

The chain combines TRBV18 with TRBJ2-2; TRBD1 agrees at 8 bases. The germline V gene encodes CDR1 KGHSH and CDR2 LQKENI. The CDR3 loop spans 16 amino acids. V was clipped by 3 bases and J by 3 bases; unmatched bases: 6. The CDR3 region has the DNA TGTGCCAGCTCACCTCGGGACAGGTTGGACACCGGGGAGCTGTTTTTT. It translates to CASSPRDRLDTGELFF.

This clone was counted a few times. CDR3 DNA sequence: TGTGCTAGTGGTTTGCCACGGCGGAGGGTCCCGGAGGAGCAGTACGTC. Translated, it gives CASGLPRRRVPEEQYV. The genes are TRBV12-5 and TRBJ2-7; possibly TRBD2 for D (6 bases). The V gene's germline CDR1 is LGHNT and CDR2 FRNRAP. The V and J ends lost 2 bases and 7 bases respectively, with 21 bases between them. The CDR3 loop spans 16 amino acids.

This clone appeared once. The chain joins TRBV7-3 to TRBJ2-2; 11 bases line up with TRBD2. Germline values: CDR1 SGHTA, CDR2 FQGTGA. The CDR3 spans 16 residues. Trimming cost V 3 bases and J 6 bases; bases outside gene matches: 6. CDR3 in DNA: TGTGCCAGCAGCTTTTTACTAGCGGGGGCGTCCGGGGAGCTGTTTTTT. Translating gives CASSFLLAGASGELFF.

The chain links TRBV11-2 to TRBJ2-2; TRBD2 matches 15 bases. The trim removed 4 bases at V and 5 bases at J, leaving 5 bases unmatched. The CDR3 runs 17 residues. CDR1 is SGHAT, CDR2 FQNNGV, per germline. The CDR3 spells CASSSGTSGRITGELFF. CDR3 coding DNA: TGTGCCAGCAGCTCCGGGACTAGCGGGAGGATAACCGGGGAGCTGTTTTTT. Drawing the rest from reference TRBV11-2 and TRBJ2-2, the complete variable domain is EAGVAQSPRYKIIEKRQSVAFWCNPISGHATLYWYQQILGQGPKLLIQFQNNGVVDDSQLPKDRFSAERLKGVDSTLKIQPAKLEDSAVYLCASSSGTSGRITGELFFGEGSRLTVL.

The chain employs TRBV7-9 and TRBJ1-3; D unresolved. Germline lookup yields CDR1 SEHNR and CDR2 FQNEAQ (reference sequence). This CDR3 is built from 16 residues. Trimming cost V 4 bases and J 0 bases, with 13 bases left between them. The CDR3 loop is CASSSSGRFSGNTIYF. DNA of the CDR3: TGTGCCAGCAGCTCGTCCGGACGTTTCTCTGGAAACACCATATATTTT.

The CDR3 DNA reads TGTGCCACCACGGGGGCCGCGAACACTGAAGCTTTCTTT. It translates to CATTGAANTEAFF. The rearrangement links TRBV24-1 to TRBJ1-1, with D possibly matching TRBD1 (6 bases). V lost 8 bases and J 1 base, leaving 10 bases between the germline ends. The CDR3 has 13 amino acids. CDR1 is KGHDR and CDR2 is SFDVKD in the germline V gene.

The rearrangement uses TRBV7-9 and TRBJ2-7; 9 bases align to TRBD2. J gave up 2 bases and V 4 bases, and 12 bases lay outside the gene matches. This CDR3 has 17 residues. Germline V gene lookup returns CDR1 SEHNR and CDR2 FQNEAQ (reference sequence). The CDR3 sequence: CASSSALAGGYTYEQYF. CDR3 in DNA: TGTGCCAGCAGCTCTGCACTTGCGGGGGGGTACACCTACGAGCAGTACTTC.

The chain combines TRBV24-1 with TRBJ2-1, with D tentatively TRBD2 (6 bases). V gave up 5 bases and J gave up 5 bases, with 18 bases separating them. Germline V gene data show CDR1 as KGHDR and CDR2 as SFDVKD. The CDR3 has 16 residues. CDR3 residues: CATSGIPGAINNEQFF. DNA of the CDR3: TGTGCCACCAGTGGAATACCGGGAGCCATTAACAATGAGCAGTTCTTC.

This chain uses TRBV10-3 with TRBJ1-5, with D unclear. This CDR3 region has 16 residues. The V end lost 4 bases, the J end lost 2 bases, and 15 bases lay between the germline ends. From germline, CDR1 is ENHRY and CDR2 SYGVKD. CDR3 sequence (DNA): TGTGCCATCAGTGGAGGCCGCCAGGCCGGCAATCAGCCCCAGCATTTT. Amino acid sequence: CAISGGRQAGNQPQHF.

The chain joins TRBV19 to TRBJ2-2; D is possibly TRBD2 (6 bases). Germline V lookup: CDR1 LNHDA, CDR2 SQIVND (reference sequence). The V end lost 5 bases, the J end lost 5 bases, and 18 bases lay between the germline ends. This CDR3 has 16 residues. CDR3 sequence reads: CASSSGLQLGTGELFF. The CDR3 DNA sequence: TGTGCCAGTAGTTCGGGACTCCAGCTGGGTACCGGGGAGCTGTTTTTT.

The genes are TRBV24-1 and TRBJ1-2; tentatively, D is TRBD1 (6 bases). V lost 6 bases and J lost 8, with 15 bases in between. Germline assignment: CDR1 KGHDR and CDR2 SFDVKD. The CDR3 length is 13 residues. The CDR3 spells CATSTRRGRGYTF. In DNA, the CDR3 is TGTGCCACCAGTACCCGCCGGGGGCGCGGCTACACCTTC.

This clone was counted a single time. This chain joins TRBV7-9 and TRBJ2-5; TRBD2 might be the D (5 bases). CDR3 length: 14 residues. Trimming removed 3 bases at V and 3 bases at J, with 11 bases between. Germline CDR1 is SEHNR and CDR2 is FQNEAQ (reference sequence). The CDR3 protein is CASSFLPREETQYF. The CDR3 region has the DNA TGTGCCAGCAGCTTTTTACCGAGGGAAGAGACCCAGTACTTC.

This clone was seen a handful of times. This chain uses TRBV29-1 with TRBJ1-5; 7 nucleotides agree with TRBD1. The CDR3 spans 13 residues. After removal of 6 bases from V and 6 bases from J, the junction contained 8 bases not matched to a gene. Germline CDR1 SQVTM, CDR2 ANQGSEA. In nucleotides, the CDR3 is TGCAGCGTGGGCGACAGGGTTGGTCAGCCCCAGCATTTT. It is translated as CSVGDRVGQPQHF. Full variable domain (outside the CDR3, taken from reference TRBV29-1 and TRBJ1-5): SAVISQKPSRDICQRGTSLTIQCQVDSQVTMMFWYRQQPGQSLTLIATANQGSEATYESGFVIDKFPISRPNLTFSTLTVSNMSPEDSSIYLCSVGDRVGQPQHFGDGTRLSIL.

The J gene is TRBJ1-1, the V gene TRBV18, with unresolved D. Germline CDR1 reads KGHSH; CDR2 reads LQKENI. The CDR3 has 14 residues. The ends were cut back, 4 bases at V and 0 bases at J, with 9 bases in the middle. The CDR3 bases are TGTGCCAGCTCACACAACAACATGAACACTGAAGCTTTCTTT. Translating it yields CASSHNNMNTEAFF.